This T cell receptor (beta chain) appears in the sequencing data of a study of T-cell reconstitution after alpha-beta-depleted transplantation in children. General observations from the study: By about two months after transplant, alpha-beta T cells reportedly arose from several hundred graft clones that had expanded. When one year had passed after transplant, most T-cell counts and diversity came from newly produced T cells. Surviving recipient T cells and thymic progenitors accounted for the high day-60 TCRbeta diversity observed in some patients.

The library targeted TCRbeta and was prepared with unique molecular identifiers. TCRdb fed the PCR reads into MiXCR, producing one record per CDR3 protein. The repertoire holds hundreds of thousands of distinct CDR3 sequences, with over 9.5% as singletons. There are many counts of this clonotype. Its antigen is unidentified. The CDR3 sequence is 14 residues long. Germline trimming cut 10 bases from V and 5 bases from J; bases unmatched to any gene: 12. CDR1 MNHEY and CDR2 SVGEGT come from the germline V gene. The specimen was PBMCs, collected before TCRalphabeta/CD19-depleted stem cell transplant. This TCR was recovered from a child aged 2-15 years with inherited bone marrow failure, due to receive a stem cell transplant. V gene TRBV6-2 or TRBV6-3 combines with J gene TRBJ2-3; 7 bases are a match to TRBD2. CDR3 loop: CATRPEGGIDTQYF. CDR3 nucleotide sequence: TGTGCCACCAGGCCCGAGGGAGGGATAGATACGCAGTATTTT.